This TCR beta chain was observed in a study of blood T cell repertoires in COVID-19. In the study overall: The samples span acute and convalescent COVID-19 from the United States, Italy and Spain. T cells, B-cell-depleted T cells, or PBMCs supplied cDNA or gDNA.

V lost 7 bases to trimming and J lost 7 bases; unmatched junction nucleotides: 8. The CDR3 runs to 13 residues. Germline CDR1 reads MNHEY; CDR2 reads SVGAGI. Per the authors' pipeline: For nucleated cells, counts were estimated from reference gene primer amplification. Repertoires were generated with immunoSEQ multiplex PCR, while TCRdb's copy carries only in-frame clones and drops some. Clonal size and the V and J genes are those of that table, whereas D and trimming came from the DNA. The table lists about 320,000 clones, 65% to 85% of them singletons, with 0.95% to 1.5% in the top ten. Sequencing was carried out using peripheral blood. The sequence was obtained from a woman in her 50s with acute or convalescent COVID-19. This chain links TRBV6-5 with TRBJ1-1; TRBD1 agrees at 8 bases. In DNA form, the CDR3 reads TGTGCCAGCACCCAGTCAGGGGGCTTTGAAGCTTTCTTT. Translated, it gives CASTQSGGFEAFF.